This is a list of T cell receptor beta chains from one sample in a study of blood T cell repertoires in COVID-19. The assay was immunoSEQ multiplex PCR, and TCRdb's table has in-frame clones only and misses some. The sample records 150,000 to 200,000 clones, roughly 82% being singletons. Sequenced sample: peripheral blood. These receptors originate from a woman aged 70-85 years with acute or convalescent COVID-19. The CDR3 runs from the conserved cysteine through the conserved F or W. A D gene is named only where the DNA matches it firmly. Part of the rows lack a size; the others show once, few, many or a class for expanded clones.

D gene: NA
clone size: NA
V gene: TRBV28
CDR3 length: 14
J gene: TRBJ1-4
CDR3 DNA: TGTGCCAGCAGTTTATCCGGGTATAATGAAAAACTGTTTTTT
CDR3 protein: CASSLSGYNEKLFF

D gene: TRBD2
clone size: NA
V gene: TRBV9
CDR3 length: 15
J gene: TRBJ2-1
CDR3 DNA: TGTGCCAGCAGCGTAGGACTAGCGGGTGCAAATGAGCAGTTCTTC
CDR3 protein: CASSVGLAGANEQFF

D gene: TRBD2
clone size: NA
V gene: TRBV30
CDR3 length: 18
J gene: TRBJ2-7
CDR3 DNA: TGTGCCTGGAGTTCGACCCTATATGAGCGGGGGTTAGTCTACGAGCAGTACTTC
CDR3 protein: CAWSSTLYERGLVYEQYF

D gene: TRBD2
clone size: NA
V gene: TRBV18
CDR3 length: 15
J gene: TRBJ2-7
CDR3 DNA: TGTGCCAGCTCACCGACTAGCGGGGGATCCTACGAGCAGTACTTC
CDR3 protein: CASSPTSGGSYEQYF

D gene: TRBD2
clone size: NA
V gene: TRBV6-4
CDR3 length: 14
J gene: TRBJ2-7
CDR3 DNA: TGTGCCAGCAAACTAGCGGGAGGAGCCTACGAGCAGTACTTC
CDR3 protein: CASKLAGGAYEQYF

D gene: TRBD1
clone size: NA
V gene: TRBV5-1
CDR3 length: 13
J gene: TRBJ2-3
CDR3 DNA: TGCGCCAGCAGGGGACAGGACACAGATACGCAGTATTTT
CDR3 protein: CASRGQDTDTQYF

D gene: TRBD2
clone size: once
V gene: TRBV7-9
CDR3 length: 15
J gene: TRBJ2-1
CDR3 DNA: TGTGCCAGCAGCTTAACGGCGGGGGGTCAGTATGAGCAGTTCTTC
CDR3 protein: CASSLTAGGQYEQFF

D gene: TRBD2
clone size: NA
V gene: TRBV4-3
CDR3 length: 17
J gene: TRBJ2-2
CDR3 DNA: TGCGCCAGCAGAGGTCGGTTTGGGACTAGCGGTTCCGGGGAGCTGTTTTTT
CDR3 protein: CASRGRFGTSGSGELFF

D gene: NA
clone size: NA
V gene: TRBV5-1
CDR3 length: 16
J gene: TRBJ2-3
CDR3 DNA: TGCGCCAGCAGCTTAAAGGCGGAAACCTTGGGAGATACGCAGTATTTT
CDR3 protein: CASSLKAETLGDTQYF

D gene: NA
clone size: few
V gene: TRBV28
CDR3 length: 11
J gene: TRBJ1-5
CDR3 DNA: TGTGCCAGCAGTTTACGTCAGCCCCAGCATTTT
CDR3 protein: CASSLRQPQHF

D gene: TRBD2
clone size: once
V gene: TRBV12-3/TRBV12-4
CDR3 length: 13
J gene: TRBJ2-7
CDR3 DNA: TGTGCCAGCAGTCTGCTTCTAGCGGGGGCCCCGAACTTC
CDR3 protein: CASSLLLAGAPNF

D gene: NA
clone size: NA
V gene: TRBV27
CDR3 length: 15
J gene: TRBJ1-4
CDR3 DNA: TGTGCCAGCAAGAGACACACATGGATGGCGGAAAAACTGTTTTTT
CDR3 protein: CASKRHTWMAEKLFF

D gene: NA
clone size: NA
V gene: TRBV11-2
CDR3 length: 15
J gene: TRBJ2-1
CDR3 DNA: TGTGCCAGCAGCTTAGGGAGTAGCTCCTACAATGAGCAGTTCTTC
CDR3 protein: CASSLGSSSYNEQFF

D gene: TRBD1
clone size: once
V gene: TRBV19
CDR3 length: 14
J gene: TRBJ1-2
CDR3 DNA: TGTGCCAGTAGCGCACAGGGGGCAGGCTATGGCTACACCTTC
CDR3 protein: CASSAQGAGYGYTF

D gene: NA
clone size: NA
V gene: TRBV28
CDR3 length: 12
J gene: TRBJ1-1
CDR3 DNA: TGTGCCAGCAGGACAGCGACCACTGAAGCTTTCTTT
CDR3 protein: CASRTATTEAFF

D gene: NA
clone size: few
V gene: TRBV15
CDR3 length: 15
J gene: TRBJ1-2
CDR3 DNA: TGTGCCACCTCCCAAGGCAGGGAGGTTGCCTATGGCTACACCTTC
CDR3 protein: CATSQGREVAYGYTF

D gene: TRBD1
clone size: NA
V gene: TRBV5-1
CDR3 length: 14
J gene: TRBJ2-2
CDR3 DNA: TGCGCCAGCAGCTTGGACAGGGGCACCGGGGAGCTGTTTTTT
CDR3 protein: CASSLDRGTGELFF

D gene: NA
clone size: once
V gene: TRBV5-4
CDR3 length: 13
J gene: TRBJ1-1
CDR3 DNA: TGTGCCAGCAGCTTACACAGTCCCCCTGAAGCTTTCTTT
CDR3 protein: CASSLHSPPEAFF

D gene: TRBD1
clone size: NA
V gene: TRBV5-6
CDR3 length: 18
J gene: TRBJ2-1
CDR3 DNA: TGTGCCAGCAGCCCCGGGACAGGGGGCGCTATCTCCTACAATGAGCAGTTCTTC
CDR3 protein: CASSPGTGGAISYNEQFF

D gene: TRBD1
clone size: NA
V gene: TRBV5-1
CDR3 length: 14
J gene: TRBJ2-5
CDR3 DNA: TGCGCCAGCAGCTACGGACAGGGGGCGGAGCAGGGGGACTTC
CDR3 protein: CASSYGQGAEQGDF

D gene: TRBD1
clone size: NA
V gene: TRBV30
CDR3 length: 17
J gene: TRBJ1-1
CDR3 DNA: TGTGCCTGGAGGGTCTGGGGACAGGGGGCTCGGGGCACTGAAGCTTTCTTT
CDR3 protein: CAWRVWGQGARGTEAFF

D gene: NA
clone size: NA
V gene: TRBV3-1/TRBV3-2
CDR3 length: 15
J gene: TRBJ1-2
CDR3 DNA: TGTGCCAGCAGCCAAGATCCTGGGCCTCGGGGGGGCTACACCTTC
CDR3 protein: CASSQDPGPRGGYTF